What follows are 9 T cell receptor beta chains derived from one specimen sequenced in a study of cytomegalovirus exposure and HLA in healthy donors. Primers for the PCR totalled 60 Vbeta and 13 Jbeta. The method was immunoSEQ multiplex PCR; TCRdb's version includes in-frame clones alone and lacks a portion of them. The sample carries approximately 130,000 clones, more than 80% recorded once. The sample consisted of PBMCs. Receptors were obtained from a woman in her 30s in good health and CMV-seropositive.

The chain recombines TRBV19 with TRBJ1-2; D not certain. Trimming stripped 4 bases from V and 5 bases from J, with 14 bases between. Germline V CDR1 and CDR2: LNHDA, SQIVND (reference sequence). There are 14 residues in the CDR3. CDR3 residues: CASSKLNHPYGYTF. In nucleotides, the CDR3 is TGTGCCAGTAGTAAGCTTAATCACCCTTATGGCTACACCTTC.

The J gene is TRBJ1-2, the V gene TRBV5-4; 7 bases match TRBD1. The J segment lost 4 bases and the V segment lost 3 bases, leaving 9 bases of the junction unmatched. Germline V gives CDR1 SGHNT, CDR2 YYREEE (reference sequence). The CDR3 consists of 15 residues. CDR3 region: CASSSGTEKFYGYTF. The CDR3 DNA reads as TGTGCCAGCAGCTCCGGGACAGAAAAATTCTATGGCTACACCTTC. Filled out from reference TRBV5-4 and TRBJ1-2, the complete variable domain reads ETGVTQSPTHLIKTRGQQVTLRCSSQSGHNTVSWYQQALGQGPQFIFQYYREEENGRGNFPPRFSGLQFPNYSSELNVNALELDDSALYLCASSSGTEKFYGYTFGSGTRLTVV.

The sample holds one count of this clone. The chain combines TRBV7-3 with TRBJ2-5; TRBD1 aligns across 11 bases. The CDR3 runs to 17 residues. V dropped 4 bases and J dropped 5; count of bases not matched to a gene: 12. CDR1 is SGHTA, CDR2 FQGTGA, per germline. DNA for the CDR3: TGTGCCAGCAGCTCCAACCCCGGACAGGGGGCCAGGGAGACCCAGTACTTC. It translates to CASSSNPGQGARETQYF.

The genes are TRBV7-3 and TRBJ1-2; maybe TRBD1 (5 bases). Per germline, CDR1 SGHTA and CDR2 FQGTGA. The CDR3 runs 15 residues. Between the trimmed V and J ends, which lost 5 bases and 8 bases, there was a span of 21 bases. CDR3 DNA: TGTGCCAGCAGCCCGTACCGGGACTCTTTAGAAGGCTACACCTTC. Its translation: CASSPYRDSLEGYTF.

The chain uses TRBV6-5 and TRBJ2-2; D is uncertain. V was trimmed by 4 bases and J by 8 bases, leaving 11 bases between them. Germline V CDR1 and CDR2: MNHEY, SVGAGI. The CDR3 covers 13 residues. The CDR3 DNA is TGTGCCAGCAGTTCCGCCCTGGCTGGGGAGCTGTTTTTT. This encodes CASSSALAGELFF.

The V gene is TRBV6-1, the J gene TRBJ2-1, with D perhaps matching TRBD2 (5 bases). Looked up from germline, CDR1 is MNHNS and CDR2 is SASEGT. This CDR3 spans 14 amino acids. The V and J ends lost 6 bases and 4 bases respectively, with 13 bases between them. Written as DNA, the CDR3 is TGTGCCAGCAGCGAGGACTTCCTTTACAATGAGCAGTTCTTC. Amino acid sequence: CASSEDFLYNEQFF.

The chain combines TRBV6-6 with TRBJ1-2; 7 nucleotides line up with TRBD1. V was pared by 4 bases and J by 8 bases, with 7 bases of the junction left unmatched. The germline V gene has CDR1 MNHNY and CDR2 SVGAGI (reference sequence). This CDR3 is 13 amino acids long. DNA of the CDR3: TGTGCCAGCAGTTTGACAGGGTCGACGGGCTACACCTTC. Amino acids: CASSLTGSTGYTF.

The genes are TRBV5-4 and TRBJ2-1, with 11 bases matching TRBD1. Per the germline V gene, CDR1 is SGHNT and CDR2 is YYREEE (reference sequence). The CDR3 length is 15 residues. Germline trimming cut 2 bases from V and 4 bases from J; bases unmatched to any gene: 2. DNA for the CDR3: TGTGCCAGCAGCTTACGGGACAGGGGGTACAATGAGCAGTTCTTC. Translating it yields CASSLRDRGYNEQFF.

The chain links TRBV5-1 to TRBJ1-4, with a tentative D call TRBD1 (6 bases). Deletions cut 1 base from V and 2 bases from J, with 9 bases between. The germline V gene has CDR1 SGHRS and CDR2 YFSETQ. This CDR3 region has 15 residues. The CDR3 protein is CASSLQGRTNEKLFF. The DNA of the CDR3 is TGCGCCAGCAGCTTGCAGGGGCGCACTAATGAAAAACTGTTTTTT.